These T cell receptor beta chains were read from a single sample in a study of cytomegalovirus exposure and HLA in healthy donors. The method was immunoSEQ multiplex PCR; TCRdb's version includes in-frame clones alone and lacks a portion of them. The data contain about 130,000 clones, around 73% of them singletons. Sequences were obtained from PBMCs. The receptors were gathered from a female donor in good health and CMV-seronegative. Each CDR3 is given with its conserved first and last residue. A D gene is named only where the DNA matches it firmly. Size is stated for part of the rows, as once, few or many counts, or as a class when the clone is expanded.

>14|few|TRBJ1-1|TRBV5-6|NA
TGTGCCAGCAGCTGGAGGTTCGGGAACACTGAAGCTTTCTTT
CASSWRFGNTEAFF
>14|NA|TRBJ2-5|TRBV7-9|TRBD1
TGTGCCAGCAGCCCCGGGACAGCCCAAGAGACCCAGTACTTC
CASSPGTAQETQYF
>17|NA|TRBJ2-3|TRBV7-9|TRBD1
TGTGCCAGCAGCTTAGCGGACAGGGGGCTTGAGACAGATACGCAGTATTTT
CASSLADRGLETDTQYF
>13|NA|TRBJ2-7|TRBV30|TRBD1
TGTGCCTGGAGTGTACAGGGGGATAGGGAGCAGTACTTC
CAWSVQGDREQYF
>15|NA|TRBJ2-1|TRBV7-9|NA
TGTGCCAGCAGCTTAGCACAGGGCATCCTCAATGAGCAGTTCTTC
CASSLAQGILNEQFF
>16|NA|TRBJ2-7|TRBV27|NA
TGTGCCAGCAGCCCCTACCCAGGTAATCAAGTCTACGAGCAGTACTTC
CASSPYPGNQVYEQYF
>15|NA|TRBJ2-7|TRBV5-1|NA
TGCGCCAGCAGCCAAGTACCAAGCTTGACCTACGAGCAGTACTTC
CASSQVPSLTYEQYF
>17|NA|TRBJ2-2|TRBV7-3|TRBD1
TGTGCCAGCAGCCCACTAGCTGGGACAGGGATCACCGGGGAGCTGTTTTTT
CASSPLAGTGITGELFF
>13|NA|TRBJ1-1|TRBV7-9|NA
TGTGCCAGCAGCTTACAACAGAACACTGAAGCTTTCTTT
CASSLQQNTEAFF
>14|NA|TRBJ1-1|TRBV7-9|NA
TGTGCCAGCAGCTTCTTACAGGGTTCGGGTGAAGCTTTCTTT
CASSFLQGSGEAFF
>15|NA|TRBJ2-7|TRBV11-2|TRBD2
TGTGCCAGCAGCTTACTAGCGGGAGATCTCTACGAGCAGTACTTC
CASSLLAGDLYEQYF
>17|NA|TRBJ2-6|TRBV7-2|TRBD2
TGTGCCAGCAGCCGAAGCGGGAGGGGCTCTGGGGCCAACGTCCTGACTTTC
CASSRSGRGSGANVLTF
>11|NA|TRBJ1-2|TRBV20-1|TRBD1
TGCAGTGCTGTTGGGACAGTAGGCTACACCTTC
CSAVGTVGYTF
>16|few|TRBJ2-3|TRBV4-2|TRBD1
TGTGCCAGCAGCCATCCCCGGACAGGGGGCTCAGATACGCAGTATTTT
CASSHPRTGGSDTQYF
>16|NA|TRBJ1-6|TRBV7-6|TRBD1
TGTGCCAGCAGCTTAGGGGGCCAGGGGGCCTATTCACCCCTCCACTTT
CASSLGGQGAYSPLHF
>14|NA|TRBJ2-2|TRBV19|TRBD2
TGTGCCAGTAGATTAGCGGGAGAGACCGGGGAGCTGTTTTTT
CASRLAGETGELFF